These T cell receptor beta chains were read from a single sample in a study of blood T cell repertoires in COVID-19. The method was immunoSEQ multiplex PCR; TCRdb's version includes in-frame clones alone and lacks a portion of them. The table records roughly 280,000 clones, around 84% of them present only once. The sequencing sample was made of peripheral blood. The receptor set was obtained from an older woman with COVID-19, enrolled during active disease. Each CDR3 is given with its conserved first and last residue. D genes are given only for firm matches. Only some rows state a clone size, as once, few, many or a class for expanded clones.

clone_size j_call d_call v_call cdr3_nt cdr3_aa
once TRBJ2-7 NA TRBV6-5 TGTGCCAGCCAGACAGAACTATACGAGCAGTACTTC CASQTELYEQYF
NA TRBJ2-7 TRBD2 TRBV11-3 TGTGCCAGCAGCTCTAGCGGGGAGGCCCACGAGCAGTACTTC CASSSSGEAHEQYF
NA TRBJ2-7 NA TRBV7-2 TGTGCCAGCAGCTTAGTCGGGGAGGCCTTCTTCGGAGACGAGCAGTACTTC CASSLVGEAFFGDEQYF
NA TRBJ2-7 NA TRBV28 TGTGCCAGCTGCCCCATCCAGTCCTACGAGCAGTACTTC CASCPIQSYEQYF
NA TRBJ1-1 TRBD1 TRBV5-3 TGTGCCAGAAGCGGCTACCAAGACAGGGGTCTGACTGAAGCTTTCTTT CARSGYQDRGLTEAFF
few TRBJ1-1 NA TRBV27 TGTGCCAGCAGCCGGACCTTCCTCCGACAGATGAACACTGAAGCTTTCTTT CASSRTFLRQMNTEAFF
NA TRBJ2-7 TRBD1 TRBV4-3 TGCGCCAGCAGCCGTCGGACAGGGGGTATCGGCGAGCAGTACTTC CASSRRTGGIGEQYF
NA TRBJ2-2 TRBD1 TRBV2 TGTGCCAGCAGGCCCGGGACAGAGAGCACCGGGGAGCTGTTTTTT CASRPGTESTGELFF
NA TRBJ2-5 NA TRBV18 TGTGCCAGCTCACCACCCCCGGGGGATGAGACCCAGTACTTC CASSPPPGDETQYF
NA TRBJ2-1 TRBD2 TRBV9 TGTGCCAGCAGCGTATTACAGCGGGGGGACTACAATGAGCAGTTCTTC CASSVLQRGDYNEQFF
NA TRBJ1-5 NA TRBV18 TGTGCCAGCCGAGACGGATCAGGGTATCAGCCCCAGCATTTT CASRDGSGYQPQHF
once TRBJ2-5 TRBD1 TRBV5-4 TGTGCCAGCAGTCAAAGGACAGGTTTTATTGAGACCCAGTACTTC CASSQRTGFIETQYF
NA TRBJ1-4 TRBD1 TRBV27 TGTGCCAGCAGTTCCGGACAGGGAACTAATGAAAAACTGTTTTTT CASSSGQGTNEKLFF
NA TRBJ2-3 NA TRBV3-1/TRBV3-2 TGTGCCAGCAGCGAGATCGAGGGGGGCACAGATACGCAGTATTTT CASSEIEGGTDTQYF
NA TRBJ2-2 NA TRBV19 TGTGCCAGTAGCCTGGCGGGCGGGGGCGCGAACACCGGGGAGCTGTTTTTT CASSLAGGGANTGELFF
NA TRBJ2-3 NA TRBV7-9 TGTGCCAGCAGCTTAGGAGGGCGGGGCACAGATACGCAGTATTTT CASSLGGRGTDTQYF
NA TRBJ1-2 TRBD1 TRBV7-2 TGTGCCAGCAGCTTAGTAGGACAGGGATTATATGGCTACACCTTC CASSLVGQGLYGYTF
NA TRBJ1-1 NA TRBV20-1 TGCAGTGCTAGTGTCCGCAGGGGCGTTACTGAAGCTTTCTTT CSASVRRGVTEAFF
few TRBJ1-5 TRBD1 TRBV28 TGTGCCAGCAGTTTTAGTTCAGGGGGGAATCAGCCCCAGCATTTT CASSFSSGGNQPQHF
once TRBJ2-3 TRBD2 TRBV5-6 TGTGCCAGCGGCCAAGCGGGAGGCCCCACAGATACGCAGTATTTT CASGQAGGPTDTQYF
NA TRBJ1-4 NA TRBV9 TGTGCCAGCAGCGTAGACGGGGGGCATGGAAAACTGTTTTTT CASSVDGGHGKLFF
NA TRBJ1-2 NA TRBV18 TGTGCCAGCTCACCAGAACAGTACTATGGCTACACCTTC CASSPEQYYGYTF
once TRBJ1-2 TRBD1 TRBV11-2 TGTGCCAGCAGCTTGGGACAGGGGGCCGGTGGCTACACCTTC CASSLGQGAGGYTF
NA TRBJ1-6 TRBD1 TRBV3-1/TRBV3-2 TGTGCCAGCAGCCGGACGGGACAGGTCACGAATTCACCCCTCCACTTT CASSRTGQVTNSPLHF
NA TRBJ1-1 NA TRBV12-3/TRBV12-4 TGTGCCAGCAGTCTCTCAACCGGGACTGAAGCTTTCTTT CASSLSTGTEAFF
NA TRBJ2-7 TRBD2 TRBV18 TGTGCCAGCTCACGAGCCGGGGGGGGCGGCTCCTACGAGCAGTACTTC CASSRAGGGGSYEQYF
NA TRBJ1-1 TRBD1 TRBV4-2 TGTGCCAGCAGCCCACAGGGGGAACCTGAAGCTTTCTTT CASSPQGEPEAFF
NA TRBJ2-7 TRBD1 TRBV14 TGTGCCAGCAGCCAACGGACAGGGTCAGGGCACGAGCAGTACTTC CASSQRTGSGHEQYF
NA TRBJ2-1 TRBD1 TRBV18 TGTGCCAGCTCTCCCCGGACAGGTTACAATGAGCAGTTCTTC CASSPRTGYNEQFF
NA TRBJ1-2 NA TRBV28 TGTGCCAGCAGTTTATTTGGGGGCCACTATGGCTACACCTTC CASSLFGGHYGYTF
few TRBJ1-5 TRBD1 TRBV13 TGTGCCAGCAGCCTCTCTAAAGGTCCAGGGGGCCAGCCCCAGCATTTT CASSLSKGPGGQPQHF
NA TRBJ1-6 NA TRBV27 TGTGCCAGCAGTCAGAAGACAGCTACTCATAATTCACCCCTCCACTTT CASSQKTATHNSPLHF
NA TRBJ1-5 NA TRBV27 TGTGCCAGCAGTTTCAGGCGGGCCAATCAGCCCCAGCATTTT CASSFRRANQPQHF
NA TRBJ2-6 TRBD1 TRBV14 TGTGCCAGCAGCCCCTTCGGGACAGGGGCAGGTGGGGCCAACGTCCTGACTTTC CASSPFGTGAGGANVLTF
NA TRBJ1-6 NA TRBV6-6 TGTGCCAGCAAACAGGGAAATTCACCCCTCCACTTT CASKQGNSPLHF
NA TRBJ2-1 TRBD2 TRBV6-4 TGTGCCAGCAGCCCTGACGGTGGGAGGGCCACTGAGCAGTTCTTC CASSPDGGRATEQFF
once TRBJ1-1 TRBD1 TRBV7-2 TGTGCCAGCAGCCCACGGACAGGGAGGGTCGGGCCTGAAGCTTTCTTT CASSPRTGRVGPEAFF
NA TRBJ2-7 TRBD2 TRBV20-1 TGCAGTGCTAGTGGGACTAGTCCCTACGAGCAGTACTTC CSASGTSPYEQYF
NA TRBJ1-5 TRBD1 TRBV7-2 TGTGCCAGCAGAAGGACAGGGAGTAGCAATCAGCCCCAGCATTTT CASRRTGSSNQPQHF
NA TRBJ2-1 NA TRBV11-2 TGTGCCAGCAGCCTCCCTAGCTACAATGAGCAGTTCTTC CASSLPSYNEQFF
NA TRBJ1-5 NA TRBV2 TGTGCCAGCGCCAGGACAGTTAGCAATCAGCCCCAGCATTTT CASARTVSNQPQHF
NA TRBJ2-7 TRBD2 TRBV5-4 TGTGCCAGCAGCTTGATGACTAGCGGCTACGAGCAGTACTTC CASSLMTSGYEQYF
NA TRBJ2-3 NA TRBV29-1 TGCAGCGTTGAGACATGGGACACAGACACAGATACGCAGTATTTT CSVETWDTDTDTQYF
NA TRBJ2-7 NA TRBV7-2 TGTGCCAGCAGCCCCACAAGGAGTGGCGAGCAGTACTTC CASSPTRSGEQYF
once TRBJ1-3 TRBD1 TRBV19 TGTGCCAGCGAGACAGGGGGCCTCGGAAACACCATATATTTT CASETGGLGNTIYF
few TRBJ1-2 NA TRBV6-1 TGTGCCAGCAGTGAAGCAGGGGGACGCCTTTATGGCTACACCTTC CASSEAGGRLYGYTF
NA TRBJ1-1 TRBD1 TRBV5-4 TGTGCCAGCAGCTTGGGGGGACAGAACCGGATGAACACTGAAGCTTTCTTT CASSLGGQNRMNTEAFF
NA TRBJ2-6 TRBD1 TRBV11-2 TGTGCCAGCAGCTTCCTCGGGACAGGGGGCTCTGGGGCCAACGTCCTGACTTTC CASSFLGTGGSGANVLTF
NA TRBJ2-2 NA TRBV7-9 TGTGCCAGCAGGTCTCCGGGTTTAGCGAGCACCGGGGAGCTGTTTTTT CASRSPGLASTGELFF
NA TRBJ1-5 TRBD1 TRBV24-1 TGTGCCACCAGTGAACTCAGACAGGGGTCGGAAGAGTATGATCAGCCCCAGCATTTT CATSELRQGSEEYDQPQHF
NA TRBJ1-5 NA TRBV30 TGTGCCTGGAACGGGAATACGGATCAGCCCCAGCATTTT CAWNGNTDQPQHF
NA TRBJ2-1 TRBD1 TRBV5-1 TGCGCCAGCAGCTCGGGACAGGGGAAATACAATGAGCAGTTCTTC CASSSGQGKYNEQFF
NA TRBJ1-2 NA TRBV6-5 TGTGCCAGCAGTAGGCCGGACACAATCGGGGGCTACACCTTC CASSRPDTIGGYTF